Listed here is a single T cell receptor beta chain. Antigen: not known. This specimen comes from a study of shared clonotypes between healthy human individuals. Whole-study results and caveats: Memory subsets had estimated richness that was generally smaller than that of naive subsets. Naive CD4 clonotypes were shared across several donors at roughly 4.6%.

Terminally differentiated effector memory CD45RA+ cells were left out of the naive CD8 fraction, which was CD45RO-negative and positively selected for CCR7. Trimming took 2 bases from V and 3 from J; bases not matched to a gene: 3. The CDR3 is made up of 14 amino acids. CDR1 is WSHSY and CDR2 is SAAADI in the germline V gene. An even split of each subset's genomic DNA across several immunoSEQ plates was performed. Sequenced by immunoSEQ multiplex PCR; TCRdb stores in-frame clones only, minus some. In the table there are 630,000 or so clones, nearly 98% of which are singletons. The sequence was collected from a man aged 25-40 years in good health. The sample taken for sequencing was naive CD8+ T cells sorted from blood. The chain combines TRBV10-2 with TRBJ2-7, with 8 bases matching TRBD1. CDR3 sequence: CASSEQTGVYEQYF. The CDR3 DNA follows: TGCGCCAGCAGTGAGCAGACAGGGGTCTACGAGCAGTACTTC.